This T cell receptor (beta chain) was recorded in a study of T cell responses to AZD1222 COVID-19 vaccine (dated by TCRdb to 2020 to 2022). General notes on the study: A total of more than 230 trial participants underwent TCR sequencing, of whom around 210 had received two doses of AZD1222 and roughly 26 had received two doses of the MenACWY control vaccine. Trial participants were enrolled by age into 18-55, 56-69 and 70-plus year subgroups, with roughly 150, 30 and 60 TCR-sequenced participants respectively.

The CDR3 regions of human TCRbeta chains were subjected to immunosequencing. Per the authors' processing: Repertoire TCRs were checked for matches against a reference library of SARS-CoV-2-specific TCRs that had been generated using the MIRA antigen-specificity platform. Breadth was defined as the fraction of unique TCRs that were SARS-CoV-2-associated. Depth was defined as the fraction of total T cells that were SARS-CoV-2-associated. Using the MIRA data, each spike-specific TCR was assigned both to the spike region to which the TCR was reactive and to a CD4 or CD8 class. Log10-transformed breadth and depth values were compared by one-way ANOVA with Sidak's multiple comparisons tests. What TCRdb holds here is the immuneACCESS table cut down to in-frame rearrangements. Part of the clones is not present; checked against another copy, under half of the missing clones reflect an unresolved V gene, and the others are unexplained. V and J calls and clone size are copied from that table; D and trimming were computed from the DNA. The sample yields about 120,000 clones; 80% to 95% were counted once. The ten largest clones represent under 9% of the sample.

Points the paper makes about the study in general: Nearly half of unique spike-specific TCRs reportedly recognized epitopes outside regions mutated in the B.1.351 and B.1.1.7 variants. Participants were mostly white British and included more females than males, and it was suggested by the authors that clonal diversity may have been underestimated. After two AZD1222 doses, both the breadth and the depth of spike-specific TCRs were significantly higher than at day 0 and than in MenACWY recipients. Only five to seven AZD1222 recipients were SARS-CoV-2 seropositive at baseline, limiting conclusions about previously exposed vaccinees. Vaccine-associated CD4 TCRs spanned the whole spike protein, with dominant responses in regions 160-218 and 743-854. No day 14 peak-response samples were available, so repertoires were characterized only after the peak T cell response. In the small 56-69-year group, the increase in depth fell short of significance, most likely because of low power.

Inclusive of the bounding cysteine and phenylalanine, the CDR3 is 17 residues long. The sequence is cut down to CDR3 DNA, 51 bases in frame from base 1. Per the germline V gene (reference sequence), SGHNT is the CDR1 and YYREEE is the CDR2. The germline V and J ends show losses of 0 bases and 2 bases respectively, and no gene match explains 7 bases of the junction. For this clone: Its antigen has not been determined. No qualities accompany the bases; no much larger clone lies one base away.

The time point label corresponds to: about 28 days (+/-7) after the second vaccine dose. AZD1222 recipients whose second dose came at about 4 weeks and those whose second dose came at about 12 weeks were combined into one group, since spike-specific TCR depth and breadth did not differ between the two schedules. Vaccinee samples were obtained from the UK trials COV001 and COV002, which included a single-blind randomized controlled phase 2/3 trial of AZD1222 (ChAdOx1 nCoV-19) in healthy adults. For TCRbeta chain sequencing, PBMC samples from trial participants were taken at day 0 and at day 28 after the second dose.

The receptor comes from an adult who received the AZD1222 COVID-19 vaccine. This sample comprised peripheral blood, obtained 28 days after the second AZD1222 dose. The chain is encoded by TRBV5-4 joined to TRBJ2-5; 10 middle bases align to TRBD2. The CDR3 protein: CASSLVGSGGKQETQYF. Here is the DNA: TGTGCCAGCAGCTTGGTTGGTAGCGGGGGGAAACAAGAGACCCAGTACTTC.